This T cell receptor beta chain was documented in a study of T cells in Graves' hyperthyroidism and ophthalmopathy. Findings and caveats of the study: Ophthalmopathy was separated from stable hyperthyroidism by a 13 V-J model. Within blood appeared most thyroid clonotypes that had expanded above 0.001.

TCR beta CDR3 sequences were amplified from RNA transcripts. With the HTBI primer set, the TCR CDR3 went through a first round of RT-PCR. TCRdb recomputed calls from the multiplex PCR reads with MiXCR, one row per CDR3 protein. The sample lists about 480,000 distinct CDR3 sequences, roughly an eighth occurring once. In the case of this clonotype: Antigen: not known.

Subjects aged 18 to 65 presented with newly diagnosed hyperthyroidism of less than 2 months' duration. The sequence came from a woman between 18 and 29 years old with Graves' hyperthyroidism. The sequenced material came from blood.

CDR3 amino acids: CASSTPGTSINEQFF. In nucleotides, the CDR3 is TGTGCCAGTAGTACCCCCGGGACTAGCATTAATGAGCAGTTCTTC. The V and J genes are TRBV19 and TRBJ2-1, with 9 bases that match TRBD2. The CDR3 spans 15 residues. V shed 4 bases, J shed 7 bases, and the junction held 8 bases outside the gene matches. The germline V gene encodes CDR1 LNHDA and CDR2 SQIVND (reference sequence). The full variable domain, with the rest looked up from reference TRBV19 and TRBJ2-1, is DGGITQSPKYLFRKEGQNVTLSCEQNLNHDAMYWYRQDPGQGLRLIYYSQIVNDFQKGDIAEGYSVSREKKESFPLTVTSAQKNPTAFYLCASSTPGTSINEQFFGPGTRLTVL.